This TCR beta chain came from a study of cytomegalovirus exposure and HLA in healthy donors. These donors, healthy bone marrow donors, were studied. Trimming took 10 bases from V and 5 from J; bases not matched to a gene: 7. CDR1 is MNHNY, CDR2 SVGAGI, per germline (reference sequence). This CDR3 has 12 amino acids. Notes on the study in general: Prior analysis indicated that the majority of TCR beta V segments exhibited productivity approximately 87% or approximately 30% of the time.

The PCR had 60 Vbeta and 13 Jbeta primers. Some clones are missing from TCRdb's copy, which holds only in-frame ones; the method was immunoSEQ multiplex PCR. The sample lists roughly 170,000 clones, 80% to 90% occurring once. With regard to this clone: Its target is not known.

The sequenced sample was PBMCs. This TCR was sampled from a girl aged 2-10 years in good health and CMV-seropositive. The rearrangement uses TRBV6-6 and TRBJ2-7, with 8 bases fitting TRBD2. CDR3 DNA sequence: TGTGCCACCCGAAGCGGGGGCGACGAGCAGTACTTC. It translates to CATRSGGDEQYF.